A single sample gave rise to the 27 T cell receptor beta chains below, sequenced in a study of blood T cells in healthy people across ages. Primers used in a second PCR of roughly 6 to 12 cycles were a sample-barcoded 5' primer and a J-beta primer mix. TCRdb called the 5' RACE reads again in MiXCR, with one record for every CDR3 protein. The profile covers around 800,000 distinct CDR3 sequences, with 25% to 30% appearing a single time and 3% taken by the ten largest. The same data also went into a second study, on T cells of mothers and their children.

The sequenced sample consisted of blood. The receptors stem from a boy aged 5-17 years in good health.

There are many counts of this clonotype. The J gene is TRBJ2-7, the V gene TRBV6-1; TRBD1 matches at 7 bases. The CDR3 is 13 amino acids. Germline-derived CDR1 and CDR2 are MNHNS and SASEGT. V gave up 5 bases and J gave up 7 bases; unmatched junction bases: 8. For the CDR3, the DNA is TGTGCCAGCAGTTTTAAGGGGGCGCGTGAGCAGTACTTC. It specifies CASSFKGAREQYF.

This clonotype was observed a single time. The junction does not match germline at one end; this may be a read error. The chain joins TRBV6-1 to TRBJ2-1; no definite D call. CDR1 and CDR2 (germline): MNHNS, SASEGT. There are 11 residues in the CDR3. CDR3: CASSGGPTAYF. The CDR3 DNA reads TGTGCCAGCAGTGGAGGCCCAACTGCGTACTTC.

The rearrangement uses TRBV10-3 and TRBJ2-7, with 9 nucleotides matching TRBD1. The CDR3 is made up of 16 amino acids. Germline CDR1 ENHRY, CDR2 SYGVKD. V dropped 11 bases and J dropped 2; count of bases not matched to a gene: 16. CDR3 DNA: TGTGCCGCCGGTCCATCTACCGGGACAGGGACCTACGAGCAGTACTTC. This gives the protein CAAGPSTGTGTYEQYF.

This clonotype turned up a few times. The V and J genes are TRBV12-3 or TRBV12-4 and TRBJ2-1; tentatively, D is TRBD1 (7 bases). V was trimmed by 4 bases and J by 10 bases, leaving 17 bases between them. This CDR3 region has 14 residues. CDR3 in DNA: TGTGCCAGCAGTTCGCGGGACAGCTCTCGGGAGCAGTTCTTC. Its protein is CASSSRDSSREQFF.

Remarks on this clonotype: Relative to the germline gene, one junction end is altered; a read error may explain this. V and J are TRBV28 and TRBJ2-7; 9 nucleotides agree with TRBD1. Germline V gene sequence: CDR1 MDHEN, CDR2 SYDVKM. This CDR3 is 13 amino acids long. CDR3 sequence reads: CASRNRGPYEPYF. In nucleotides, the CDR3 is TGTGCCAGCAGGAACAGGGGGCCCTACGAGCCGTACTTC.

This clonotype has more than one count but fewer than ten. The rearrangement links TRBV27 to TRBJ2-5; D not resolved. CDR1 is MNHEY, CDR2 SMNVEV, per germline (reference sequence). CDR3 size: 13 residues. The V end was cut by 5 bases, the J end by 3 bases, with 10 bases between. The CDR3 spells CASSDLGKETQYF. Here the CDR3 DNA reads TGTGCCAGCAGTGATCTAGGGAAAGAGACCCAGTACTTC.

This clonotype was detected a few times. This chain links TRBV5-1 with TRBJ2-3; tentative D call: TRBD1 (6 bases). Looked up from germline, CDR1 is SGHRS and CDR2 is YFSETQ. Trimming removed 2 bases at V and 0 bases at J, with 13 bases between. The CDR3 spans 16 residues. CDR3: CASSLQQGPSTDTQYF. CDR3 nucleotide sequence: TGCGCCAGCAGCTTACAACAGGGCCCTAGCACAGATACGCAGTATTTT.

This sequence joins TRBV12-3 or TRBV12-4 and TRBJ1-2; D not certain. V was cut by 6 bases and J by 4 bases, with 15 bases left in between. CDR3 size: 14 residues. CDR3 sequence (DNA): TGTGCCAGCAGACTCAGCGCCAGGTTCTATGGCTACACCTTC. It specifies CASRLSARFYGYTF.

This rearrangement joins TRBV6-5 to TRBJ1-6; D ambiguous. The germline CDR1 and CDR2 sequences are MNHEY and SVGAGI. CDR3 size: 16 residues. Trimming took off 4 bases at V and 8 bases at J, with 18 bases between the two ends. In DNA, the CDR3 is TGTGCCAGCAGTTCCACTGGTACGGTACCCCATTCACCCCTCCACTTT. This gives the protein CASSSTGTVPHSPLHF.

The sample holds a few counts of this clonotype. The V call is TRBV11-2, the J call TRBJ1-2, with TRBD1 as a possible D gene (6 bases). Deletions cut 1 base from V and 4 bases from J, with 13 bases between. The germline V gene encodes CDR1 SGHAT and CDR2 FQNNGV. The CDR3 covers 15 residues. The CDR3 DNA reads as TGTGCCAGCAGCTTAGTTGGGGGCGGCGGCTATGGCTACACCTTC. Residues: CASSLVGGGGYGYTF.

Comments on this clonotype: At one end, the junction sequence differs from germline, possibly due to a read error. The CDR3 loop reads CASSLGLPLDF. DNA for the CDR3: TGTGCCAGCAGCTTGGGCCTCCCCTTGGACTTC. The gene calls are TRBV7-9 and TRBJ2-7; D gene unclear. Per germline, CDR1 SEHNR and CDR2 FQNEAQ (reference sequence). CDR3 length: 11 residues.

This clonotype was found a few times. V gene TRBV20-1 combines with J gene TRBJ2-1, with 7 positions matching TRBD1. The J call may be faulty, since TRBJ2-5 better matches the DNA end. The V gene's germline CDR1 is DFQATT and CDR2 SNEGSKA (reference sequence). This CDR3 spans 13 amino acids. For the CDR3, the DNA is TGCAGTGCTTGGGACAGTCCGGTGGAGACCCAGTACTTC. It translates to CSAWDSPVETQYF.

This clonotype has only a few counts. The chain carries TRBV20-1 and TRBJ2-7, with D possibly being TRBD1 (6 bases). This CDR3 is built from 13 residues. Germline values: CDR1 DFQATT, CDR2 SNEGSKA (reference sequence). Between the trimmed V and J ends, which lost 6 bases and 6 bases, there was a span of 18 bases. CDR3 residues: CSALSPGACEQYF. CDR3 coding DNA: TGCAGTGCCCTTTCCCCAGGGGCCTGCGAGCAGTACTTC.

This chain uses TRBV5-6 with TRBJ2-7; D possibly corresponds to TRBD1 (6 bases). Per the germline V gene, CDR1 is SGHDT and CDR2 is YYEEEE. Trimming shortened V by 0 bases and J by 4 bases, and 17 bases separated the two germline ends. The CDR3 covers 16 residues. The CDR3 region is CASSLAPVYRAYEQYF. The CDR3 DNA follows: TGTGCCAGCAGCTTGGCCCCCGTGTACAGGGCTTACGAGCAGTACTTC.

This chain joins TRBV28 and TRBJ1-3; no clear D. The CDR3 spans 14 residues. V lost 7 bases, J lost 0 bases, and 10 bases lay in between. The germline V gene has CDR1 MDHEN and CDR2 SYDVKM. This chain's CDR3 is CASTASLSGNTIYF. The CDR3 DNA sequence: TGTGCCAGCACCGCTTCCCTCTCTGGAAACACCATATATTTT.

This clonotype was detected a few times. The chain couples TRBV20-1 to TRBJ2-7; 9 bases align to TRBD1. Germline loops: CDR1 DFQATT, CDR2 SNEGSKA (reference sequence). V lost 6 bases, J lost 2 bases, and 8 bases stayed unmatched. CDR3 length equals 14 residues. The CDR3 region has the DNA TGCAGTGCCCGGCGGACAGGGGACACCTACGAGCAGTACTTC. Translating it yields CSARRTGDTYEQYF.

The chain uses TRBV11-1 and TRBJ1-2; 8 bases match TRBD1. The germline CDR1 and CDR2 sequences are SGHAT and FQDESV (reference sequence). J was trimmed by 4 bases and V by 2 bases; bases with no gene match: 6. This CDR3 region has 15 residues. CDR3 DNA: TGTGCCAGCAGCTTACGACAGGGGCCCTTCTATGGCTACACCTTC. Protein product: CASSLRQGPFYGYTF.

This chain's CDR3 is CASSEPDRPYEQYF. The CDR3 DNA follows: TGCGCCAGCAGCGAACCGGACAGACCCTACGAGCAGTACTTC. The rearrangement joins TRBV5-1 to TRBJ2-7, with TRBD1 as a possible D gene (6 bases). This CDR3 region has 14 residues. Trimming stripped 4 bases from V and 2 bases from J, with 13 bases between. Germline-derived CDR1 and CDR2 are SGHRS and YFSETQ.

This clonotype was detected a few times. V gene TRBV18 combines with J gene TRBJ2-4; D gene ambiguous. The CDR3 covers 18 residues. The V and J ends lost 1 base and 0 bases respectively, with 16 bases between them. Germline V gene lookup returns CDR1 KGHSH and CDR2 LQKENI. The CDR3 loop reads CASSPLTAATPAKNIQYF. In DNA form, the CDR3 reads TGTGCCAGCTCACCACTGACTGCCGCGACGCCAGCCAAAAACATTCAGTACTTC.

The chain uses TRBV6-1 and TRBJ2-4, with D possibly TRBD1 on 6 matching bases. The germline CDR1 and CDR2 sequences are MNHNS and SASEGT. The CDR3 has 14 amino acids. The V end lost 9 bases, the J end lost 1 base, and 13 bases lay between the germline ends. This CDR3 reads CASGGQGAKNIQYF. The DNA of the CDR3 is TGTGCCAGTGGGGGTCAGGGGGCCAAAAACATTCAGTACTTC.

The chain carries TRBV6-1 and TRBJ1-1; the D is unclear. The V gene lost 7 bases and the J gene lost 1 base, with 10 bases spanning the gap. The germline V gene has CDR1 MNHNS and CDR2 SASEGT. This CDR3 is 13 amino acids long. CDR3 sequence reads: CASTELGNTEAFF. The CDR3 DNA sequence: TGTGCCAGCACCGAGCTCGGGAACACTGAAGCTTTCTTT.

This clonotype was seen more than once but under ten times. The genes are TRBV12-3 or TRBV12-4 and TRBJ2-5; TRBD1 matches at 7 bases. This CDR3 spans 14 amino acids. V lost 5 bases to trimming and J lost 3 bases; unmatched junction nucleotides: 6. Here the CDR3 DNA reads TGTGCCAGCAGTCTGTACAGGGGAAAAGAGACCCAGTACTTC. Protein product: CASSLYRGKETQYF.

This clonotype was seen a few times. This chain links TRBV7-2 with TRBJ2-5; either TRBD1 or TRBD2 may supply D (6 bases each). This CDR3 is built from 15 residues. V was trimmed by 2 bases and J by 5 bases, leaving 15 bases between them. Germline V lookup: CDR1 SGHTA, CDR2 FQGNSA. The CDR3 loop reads CASSLSPGEVETQYF. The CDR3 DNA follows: TGTGCCAGCAGCTTATCGCCAGGGGAGGTCGAGACCCAGTACTTC. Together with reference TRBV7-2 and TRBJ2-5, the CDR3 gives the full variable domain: GAGVSQSPSNKVTEKGKDVELRCDPISGHTALYWYRQSLGQGLEFLIYFQGNSAPDKSGLPSDRFSAERTGGSVSTLTIQRTQQEDSAVYLCASSLSPGEVETQYFGPGTRLLVL.

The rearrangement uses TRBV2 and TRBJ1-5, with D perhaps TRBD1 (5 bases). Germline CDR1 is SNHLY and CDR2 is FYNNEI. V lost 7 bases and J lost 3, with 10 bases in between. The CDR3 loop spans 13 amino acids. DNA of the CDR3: TGTGCCAGCAAGAGACAGCACAATCAGCCCCAGCATTTT. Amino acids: CASKRQHNQPQHF.

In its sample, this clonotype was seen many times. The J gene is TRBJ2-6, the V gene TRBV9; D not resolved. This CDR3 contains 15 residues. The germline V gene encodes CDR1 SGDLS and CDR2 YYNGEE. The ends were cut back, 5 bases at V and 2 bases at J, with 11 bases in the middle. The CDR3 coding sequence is TGTGCCAGCAGTCCTCTAGGAGCTGGGGCCAACGTCCTGACTTTC. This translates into CASSPLGAGANVLTF.

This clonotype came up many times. CDR3 amino acids: CASSLGGEAFF. The CDR3 bases are TGTGCCAGCAGCTTGGGGGGAGAAGCTTTCTTT. This sequence joins TRBV12-3 or TRBV12-4 and TRBJ1-1; TRBD1 might be the D (5 bases). Trimming pared 6 bases from V and 8 bases from J, leaving 10 bases between. The CDR3 has 11 amino acids.

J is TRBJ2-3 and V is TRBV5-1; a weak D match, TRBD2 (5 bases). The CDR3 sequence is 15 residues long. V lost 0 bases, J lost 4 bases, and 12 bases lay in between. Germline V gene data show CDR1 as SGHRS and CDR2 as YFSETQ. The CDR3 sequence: CASSLAGEEADTQYF. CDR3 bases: TGCGCCAGCAGCTTGGCAGGTGAGGAGGCAGATACGCAGTATTTT.